This note documents a single TCR beta chain sequence. The antigen remains unidentified. The sample originates from a study of cytomegalovirus exposure and HLA in healthy donors. This CDR3 spans 18 amino acids. Trimming removed 1 base at V and 5 bases at J, with 20 bases between. The germline gives CDR1 SGHVS, CDR2 FQNEAQ. Libraries were prepared by immunoSEQ multiplex PCR; TCRdb keeps only in-frame clonotypes and omits some of them. Of about 82,000 clones listed, 95% are singletons. Study-wide findings and caveats: Generally TCR sequences proved uncommon, though certain public TCRs appeared in numerous donors. Associated with cytomegalovirus, according to the listing, were fewer than 200 TCR beta chains. Subsequent analysis revealed that first-cohort TCR clusters tended to co-occur in the 120 validation repertoires.

This chain connects TRBV7-8 to TRBJ2-2, with D perhaps TRBD2 (7 bases). The sequenced sample was PBMCs. This receptor was obtained from a woman between 18 and 29 years old in good health and CMV-seronegative. CDR3 protein: CASSLGFFPGGQTGELFF. The CDR3 DNA follows: TGTGCCAGCAGCTTAGGGTTCTTCCCGGGGGGACAAACCGGGGAGCTGTTTTTT.